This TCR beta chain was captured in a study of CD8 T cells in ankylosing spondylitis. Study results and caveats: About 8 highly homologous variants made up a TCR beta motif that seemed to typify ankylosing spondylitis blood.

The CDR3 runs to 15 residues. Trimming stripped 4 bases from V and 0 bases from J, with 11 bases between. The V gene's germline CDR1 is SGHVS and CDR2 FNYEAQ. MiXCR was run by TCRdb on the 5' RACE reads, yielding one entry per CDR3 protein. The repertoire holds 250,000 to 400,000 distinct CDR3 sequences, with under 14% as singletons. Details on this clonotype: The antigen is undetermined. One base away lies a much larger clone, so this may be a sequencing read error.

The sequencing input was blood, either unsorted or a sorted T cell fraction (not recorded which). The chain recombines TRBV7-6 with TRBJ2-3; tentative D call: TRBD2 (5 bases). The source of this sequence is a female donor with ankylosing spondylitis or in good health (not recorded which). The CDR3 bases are TGTGCCAGCAGCTCGAGACTATTTAGCACAGATACGCAGTATTTT. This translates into CASSSRLFSTDTQYF.